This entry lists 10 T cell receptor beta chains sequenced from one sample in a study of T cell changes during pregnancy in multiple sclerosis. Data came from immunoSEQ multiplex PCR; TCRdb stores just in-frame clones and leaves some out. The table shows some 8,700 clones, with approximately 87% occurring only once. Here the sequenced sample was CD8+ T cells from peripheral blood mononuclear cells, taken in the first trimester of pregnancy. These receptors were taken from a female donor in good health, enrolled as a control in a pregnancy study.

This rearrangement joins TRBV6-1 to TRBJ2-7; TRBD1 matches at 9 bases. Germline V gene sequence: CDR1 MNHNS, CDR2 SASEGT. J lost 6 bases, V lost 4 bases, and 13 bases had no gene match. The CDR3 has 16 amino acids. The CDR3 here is CASSGPTGGFGFEQYF. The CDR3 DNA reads TGTGCCAGCAGTGGACCTACAGGGGGCTTCGGATTCGAGCAGTACTTC.

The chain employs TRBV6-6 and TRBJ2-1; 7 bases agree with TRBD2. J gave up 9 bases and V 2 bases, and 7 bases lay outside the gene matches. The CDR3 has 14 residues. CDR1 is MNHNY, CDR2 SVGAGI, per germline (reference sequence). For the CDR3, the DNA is TGTGCCAGCAGTTACGCGGGAGTGGGTGTTGAGCAGTTCTTC. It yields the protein CASSYAGVGVEQFF.

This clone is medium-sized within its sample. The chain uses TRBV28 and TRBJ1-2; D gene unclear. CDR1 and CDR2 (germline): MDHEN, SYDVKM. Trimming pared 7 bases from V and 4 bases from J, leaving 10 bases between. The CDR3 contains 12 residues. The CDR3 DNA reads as TGTGCCAGCACCCCGGGGTTCTATGGCTACACCTTC. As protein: CASTPGFYGYTF.

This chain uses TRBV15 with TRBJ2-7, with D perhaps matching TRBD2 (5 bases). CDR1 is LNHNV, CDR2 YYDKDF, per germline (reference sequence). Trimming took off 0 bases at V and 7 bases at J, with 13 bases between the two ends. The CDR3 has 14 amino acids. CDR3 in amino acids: CATSRDLGGEEQYF. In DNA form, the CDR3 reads TGTGCCACCAGCAGAGATCTAGGAGGAGAGGAGCAGTACTTC.

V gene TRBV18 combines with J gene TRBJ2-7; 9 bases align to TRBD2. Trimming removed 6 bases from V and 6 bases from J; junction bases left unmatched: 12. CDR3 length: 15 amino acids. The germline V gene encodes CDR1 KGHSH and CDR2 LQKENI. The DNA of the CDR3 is TGTGCCAGCTCCCCTATTAGCGGGAGTTCCGGCGAGCAGTACTTC. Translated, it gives CASSPISGSSGEQYF.

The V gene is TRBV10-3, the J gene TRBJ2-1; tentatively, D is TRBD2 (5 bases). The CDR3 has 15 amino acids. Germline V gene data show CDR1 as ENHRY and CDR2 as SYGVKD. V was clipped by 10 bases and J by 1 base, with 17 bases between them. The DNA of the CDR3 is TGTGCCACCGGCTCCGGGGATTATTCCTACAATGAGCAGTTCTTC. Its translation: CATGSGDYSYNEQFF.

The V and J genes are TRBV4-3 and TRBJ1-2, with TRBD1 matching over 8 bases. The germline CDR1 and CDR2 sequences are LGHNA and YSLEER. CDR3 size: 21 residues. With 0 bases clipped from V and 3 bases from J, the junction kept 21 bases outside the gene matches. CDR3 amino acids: CASSQDLTTWTGSYRHYGYTF. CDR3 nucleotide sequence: TGCGCCAGCAGCCAAGATCTCACCACCTGGACAGGGAGCTATAGGCACTATGGCTACACCTTC.

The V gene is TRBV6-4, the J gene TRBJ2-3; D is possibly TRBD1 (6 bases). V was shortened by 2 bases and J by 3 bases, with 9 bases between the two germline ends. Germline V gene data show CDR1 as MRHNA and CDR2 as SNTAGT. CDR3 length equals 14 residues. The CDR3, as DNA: TGTGCCAGCAGTGACCAGGGGCAGACAGATACGCAGTATTTT. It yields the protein CASSDQGQTDTQYF.

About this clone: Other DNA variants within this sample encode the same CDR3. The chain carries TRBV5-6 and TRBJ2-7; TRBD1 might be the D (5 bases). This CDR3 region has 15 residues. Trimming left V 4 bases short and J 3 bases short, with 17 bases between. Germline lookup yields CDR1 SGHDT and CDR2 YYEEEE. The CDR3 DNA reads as TGTGCCAGCAGCCTGGGTGGTGGGGCCCACTACGAGCAGTACTTC. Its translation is CASSLGGGAHYEQYF.

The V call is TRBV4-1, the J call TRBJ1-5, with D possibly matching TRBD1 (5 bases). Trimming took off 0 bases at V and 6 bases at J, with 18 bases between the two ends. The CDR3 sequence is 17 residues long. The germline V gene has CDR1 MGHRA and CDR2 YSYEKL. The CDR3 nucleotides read TGCGCCAGCAGCCAAGATCCGAAGGGCAGGGCGGTTCAGCCCCAGCATTTT. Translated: CASSQDPKGRAVQPQHF.